The entry below gives a single T cell receptor (beta chain) sequence along with its context. Its target is not known. Data came from immunoSEQ multiplex PCR; TCRdb stores just in-frame clones and leaves some out. The sample has 40,000 or so clones, around 80% seen once. Every one of the patients relapsed after autologous stem cell transplantation (brentuximab vedotin exposure was variable). This specimen comes from a study of PD-1 blockade in classical Hodgkin lymphoma. CDR3 length equals 15 residues. CDR1 SEHNR and CDR2 FQNEAQ come from the germline V gene (reference sequence). J gave up 5 bases and V 1 base, and 5 bases lay outside the gene matches. Findings and limits, study-wide: Nivolumab initiation under 1 year post-ASCT meant exclusion. Complete responders showed a baseline diversity that resembled the diversity of newly diagnosed patients.

The TCR originated in a human donor with classical Hodgkin lymphoma. Material: peripheral blood mononuclear cells (PBMCs), obtained at baseline. The gene calls are TRBV7-9 and TRBJ2-1, with TRBD2 identical over 7 bases. The DNA of the CDR3 is TGTGCCAGCAGCTTAGGACTAGCAGACGACAATGAGCAGTTCTTC. It specifies CASSLGLADDNEQFF.